This entry describes one TCR beta chain. The clone's antigen remains unknown. HCMV serostatus was determined by detecting HCMV-specific IgG in serum with a commercial ELISA kit. Ficoll density gradient centrifugation was used to isolate peripheral blood mononuclear cells from blood. This specimen belongs to a study of T cells expressing NK-cell markers (dated by TCRdb to between 2020 and 2021). For the wider study: Three sorted T-cell subsets (CD3+CD56+NKG2C+, CD3+CD56+NKG2C- and CD3+CD56-NKG2C+) from under ten donors had their TCR beta-chain repertoires profiled. Among the eight sequenced donors, seven were HCMV-seropositive and one was HCMV-seronegative. The eight sequenced donors were randomly selected healthy volunteers, three men and five women. Libraries were sequenced as 2 x 150 bp reads on Illumina HiSeq 2000/2500, MiSeq or NextSeq.

Sequencing relied on an Illumina HiSeq 2000. TCR beta cDNA libraries were made by 5'RACE template switching that added a universal primer site and unique molecular identifiers. Synthesis of cDNA was primed from the TCR beta constant segment and was followed by two consecutive PCR amplification steps. The paper's processing steps were these. MIGEC was used to demultiplex reads and group the reads by UMI, and MiTCR was used to assemble and quantify clonotypes. To exclude erroneous sequences, only TCR cDNA sequences supported by at least two reads were retained. The tcR package was used for downstream repertoire analysis, with clonotypes matched between fractions based on CDR3 nucleotide sequence plus V segment. Antigen specificity was annotated against VDJdb with VDJmatch, allowing one amino acid substitution in CDR3. TCRdb reprocessed the reads, so every CDR3 protein sequence counts as one entry and DNA is not shown. What appears here as the V and J calls and clone size reflects TCRdb's work, not the paper's. This sample's table carries approximately 150,000 distinct CDR3 sequences. The top ten clones comprise roughly an eighth of the sample.

Summary of the overall study and its limitations: For several donors, the dominant CD3+CD56+NKG2C+ clonotypes were among the top 10 CD8+ clonotypes and accounted for about 1.0-7.0% of CD8+ T cells. Whether the expanded NKG2C-expressing T cell clones were specific for HCMV antigens remained unclear. Those dominant clonotypes were again the most abundant among CD3+CD56-NKG2C+ cells in four donors, at about 28.3-65%.

Reading from cysteine to phenylalanine, the CDR3 counts 15 amino acids. DNA is not recorded here. The germline V gene (reference sequence) sets CDR1 to LNHNV and CDR2 to YYDKDF. Sequenced: blood T cells: a sorted CD56 or NKG2C T cell subset, CD4+ or CD8+ T cells, or bulk PBMC T cells (not recorded which). Recombination connected TRBV15 to TRBJ2-1; the D call of TRBD2 rests on TCRdb alone, since no DNA is present to check it. The clonotype comes from a man younger than 30 in good health. Donor details come from another sample of the same person, matched by shared clones. The CDR3 region: CATTTGLAGVNEQFF.